This T cell receptor (beta chain) was captured in a study of CD8 T cells in ankylosing spondylitis. Study conclusions and caveats: Reports of some motif variants in reactive arthritis synovial fluid and blood predate this one. Clones linked with disease were CD8+ and fairly uncommon in the peripheral blood. According to the report, clones linked to the disease were significantly enriched in matched synovial fluid samples taken from ankylosing spondylitis patients. Blood from ankylosing spondylitis patients appeared to carry a characteristic eight-variant TCR beta motif.

This clonotype has a count of ten or more. Its antigen is still unknown. In making TCR beta libraries, quantitative 5'-RACE with molecular barcodes was used. TCRdb fed the 5' RACE reads into MiXCR, producing one record per CDR3 protein. The table records around 390,000 distinct CDR3 sequences, about 20% of them present only once. Germline V gives CDR1 SGHAT, CDR2 FQDESV (reference sequence). This CDR3 spans 12 amino acids. Deletions cut 8 bases from V and 3 bases from J, with 10 bases between. The receptor was isolated from a male donor with ankylosing spondylitis. Sample: blood, either unsorted or a sorted T cell fraction (not recorded which). This chain joins TRBV11-1 and TRBJ1-1; D not certain. This CDR3 is CASVDGDTEAFF. In nucleotides, the CDR3 is TGTGCCAGCGTCGATGGGGACACTGAAGCTTTCTTT.